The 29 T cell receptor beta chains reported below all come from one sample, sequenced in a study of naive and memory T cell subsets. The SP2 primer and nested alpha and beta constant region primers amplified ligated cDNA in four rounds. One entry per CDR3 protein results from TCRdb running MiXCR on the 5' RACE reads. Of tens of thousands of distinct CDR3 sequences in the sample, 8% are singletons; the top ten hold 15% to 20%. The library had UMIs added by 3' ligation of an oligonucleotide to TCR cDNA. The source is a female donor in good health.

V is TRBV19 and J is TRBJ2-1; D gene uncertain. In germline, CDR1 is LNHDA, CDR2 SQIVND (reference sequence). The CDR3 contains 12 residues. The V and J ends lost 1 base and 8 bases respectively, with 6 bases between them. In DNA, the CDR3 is TGTGCCAGTAGTATAGTTGGGTATGAGCAGTTCTTC. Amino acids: CASSIVGYEQFF.

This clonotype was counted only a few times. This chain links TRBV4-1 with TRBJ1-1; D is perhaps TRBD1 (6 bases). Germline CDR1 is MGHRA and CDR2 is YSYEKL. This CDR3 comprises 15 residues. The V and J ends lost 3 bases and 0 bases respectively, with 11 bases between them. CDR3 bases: TGCGCCAGCAGCCAGACCGGGACATTGAACACTGAAGCTTTCTTT. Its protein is CASSQTGTLNTEAFF.

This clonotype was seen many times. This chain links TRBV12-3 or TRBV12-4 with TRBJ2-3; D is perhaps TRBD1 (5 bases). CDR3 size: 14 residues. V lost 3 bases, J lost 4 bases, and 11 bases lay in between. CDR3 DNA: TGTGCCAGCAGTTTGGGGCAGGTCCCAGATACGCAGTATTTT. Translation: CASSLGQVPDTQYF.

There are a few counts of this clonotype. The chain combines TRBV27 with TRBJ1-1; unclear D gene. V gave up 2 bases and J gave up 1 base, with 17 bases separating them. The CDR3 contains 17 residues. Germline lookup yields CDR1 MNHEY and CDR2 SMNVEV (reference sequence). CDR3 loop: CASSLQGSPRPNTEAFF. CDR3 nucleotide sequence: TGTGCCAGCAGTTTACAAGGGTCACCGCGACCGAACACTGAAGCTTTCTTT.

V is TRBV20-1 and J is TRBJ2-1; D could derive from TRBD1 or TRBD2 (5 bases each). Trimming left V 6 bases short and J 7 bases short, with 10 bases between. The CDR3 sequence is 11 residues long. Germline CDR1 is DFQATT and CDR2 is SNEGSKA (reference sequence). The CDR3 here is CSARDRNEQFF. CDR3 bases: TGCAGTGCGAGGGACCGTAATGAGCAGTTCTTC.

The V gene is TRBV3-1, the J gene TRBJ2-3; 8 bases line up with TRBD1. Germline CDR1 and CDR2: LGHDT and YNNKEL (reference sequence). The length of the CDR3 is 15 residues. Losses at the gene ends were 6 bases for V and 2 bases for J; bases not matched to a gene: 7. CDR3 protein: CASSRGQGDTDTQYF. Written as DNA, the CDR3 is TGTGCCAGCAGTCGAGGACAGGGCGACACAGATACGCAGTATTTT.

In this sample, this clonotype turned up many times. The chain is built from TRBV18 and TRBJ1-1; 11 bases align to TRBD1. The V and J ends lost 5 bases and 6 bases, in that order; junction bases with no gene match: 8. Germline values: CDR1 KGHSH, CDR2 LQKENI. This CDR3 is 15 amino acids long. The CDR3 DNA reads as TGTGCCAGCTCATCCGGACAGGGGGCTGTGGCTGAAGCTTTCTTT. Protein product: CASSSGQGAVAEAFF.

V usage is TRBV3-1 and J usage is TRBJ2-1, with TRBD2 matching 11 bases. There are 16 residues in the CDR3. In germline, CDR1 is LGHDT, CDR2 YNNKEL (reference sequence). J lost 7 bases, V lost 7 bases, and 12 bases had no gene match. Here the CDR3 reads CASTTAASGGRNEQFF. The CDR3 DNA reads TGTGCCAGCACCACCGCGGCTAGCGGGGGGCGTAATGAGCAGTTCTTC.

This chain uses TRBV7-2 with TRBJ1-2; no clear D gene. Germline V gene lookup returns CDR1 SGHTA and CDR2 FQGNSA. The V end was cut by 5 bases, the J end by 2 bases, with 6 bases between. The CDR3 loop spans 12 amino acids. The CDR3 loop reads CASSGNNYGYTF. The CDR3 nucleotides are TGTGCCAGCAGCGGAAACAACTATGGCTACACCTTC.

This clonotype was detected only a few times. The CDR3 reads CASSPRRGPYNEQFF. The DNA for the CDR3 is TGTGCCAGCAGCCCAAGAAGGGGTCCCTACAATGAGCAGTTCTTC. The J gene is TRBJ2-1, the V gene TRBV5-6; possible D gene TRBD1, 5 bases. CDR3 length: 15 residues. Germline-derived CDR1 and CDR2 are SGHDT and YYEEEE. The V gene lost 4 bases and the J gene lost 2 bases, with 13 bases spanning the gap.

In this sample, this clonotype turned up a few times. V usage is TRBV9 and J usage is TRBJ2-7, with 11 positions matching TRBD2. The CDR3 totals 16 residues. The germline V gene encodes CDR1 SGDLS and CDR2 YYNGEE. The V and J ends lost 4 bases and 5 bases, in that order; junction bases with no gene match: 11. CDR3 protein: CASSKEGSGRVHEQYF. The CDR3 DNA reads TGTGCCAGCAGCAAAGAGGGTAGCGGGAGGGTTCACGAGCAGTACTTC.

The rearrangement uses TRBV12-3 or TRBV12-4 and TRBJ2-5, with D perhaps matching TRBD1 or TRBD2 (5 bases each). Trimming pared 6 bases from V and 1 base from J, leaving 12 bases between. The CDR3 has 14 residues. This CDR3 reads CASSPRGSQETQYF. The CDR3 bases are TGTGCCAGCAGCCCGAGGGGATCCCAAGAGACCCAGTACTTC.

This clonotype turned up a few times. The CDR3 loop is CASSTSGTGNLAQYF. DNA for the CDR3: TGTGCCAGCAGTACTTCCGGGACAGGGAATTTGGCGCAGTACTTC. The J gene is TRBJ2-7, the V gene TRBV28; 9 nucleotides align to TRBD1. Germline V gives CDR1 MDHEN, CDR2 SYDVKM. V trimming: 5 bases; J trimming: 9 bases; junction bases outside the gene matches: 14. The CDR3 contains 15 residues.

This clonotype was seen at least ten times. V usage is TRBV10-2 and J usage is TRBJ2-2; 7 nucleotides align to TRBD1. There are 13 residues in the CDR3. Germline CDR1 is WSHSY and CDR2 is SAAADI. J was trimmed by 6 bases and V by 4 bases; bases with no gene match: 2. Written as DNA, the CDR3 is TGCGCCAGCAGTGGACAGGGCTCCGGGGAGCTGTTTTTT. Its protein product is CASSGQGSGELFF.

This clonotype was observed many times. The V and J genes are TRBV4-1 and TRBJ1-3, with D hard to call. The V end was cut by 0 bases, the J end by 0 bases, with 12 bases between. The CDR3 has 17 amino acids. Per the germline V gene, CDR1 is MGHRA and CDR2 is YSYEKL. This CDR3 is CASSQELHTTSGNTIYF. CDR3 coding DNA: TGCGCCAGCAGCCAAGAGCTCCATACCACCTCTGGAAACACCATATATTTT.

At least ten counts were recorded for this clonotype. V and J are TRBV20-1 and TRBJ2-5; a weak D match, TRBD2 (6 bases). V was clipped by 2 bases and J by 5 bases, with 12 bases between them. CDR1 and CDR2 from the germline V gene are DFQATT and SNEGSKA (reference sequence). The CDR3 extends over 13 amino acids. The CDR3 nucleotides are TGCAGTGCTAGAAAGCGGGTCCTCGAGACCCAGTACTTC. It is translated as CSARKRVLETQYF.

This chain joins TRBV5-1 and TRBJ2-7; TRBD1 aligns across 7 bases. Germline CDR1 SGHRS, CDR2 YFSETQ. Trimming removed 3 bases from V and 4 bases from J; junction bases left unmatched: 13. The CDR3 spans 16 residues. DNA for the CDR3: TGCGCCAGCAGCTGGACCCGGGACAGCCTGACTTACGAGCAGTACTTC. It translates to CASSWTRDSLTYEQYF. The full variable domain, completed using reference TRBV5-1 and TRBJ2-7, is KAGVTQTPRYLIKTRGQQVTLSCSPISGHRSVSWYQQTPGQGLQFLFEYFSETQRNKGNFPGRFSGRQFSNSRSEMNVSTLELGDSALYLCASSWTRDSLTYEQYFGPGTRLTVT.

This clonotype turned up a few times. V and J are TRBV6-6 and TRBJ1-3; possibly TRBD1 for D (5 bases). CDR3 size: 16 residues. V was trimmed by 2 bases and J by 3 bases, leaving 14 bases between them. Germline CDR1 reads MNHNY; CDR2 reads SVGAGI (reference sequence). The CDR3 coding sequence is TGTGCCAGCAGTTACCGGGGACGGATTAATGGAAACACCATATATTTT. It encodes CASSYRGRINGNTIYF.

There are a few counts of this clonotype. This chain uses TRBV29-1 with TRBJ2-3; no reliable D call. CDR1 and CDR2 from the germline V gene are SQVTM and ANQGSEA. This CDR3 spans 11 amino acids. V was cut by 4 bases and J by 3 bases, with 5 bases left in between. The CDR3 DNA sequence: TGCAGCGTTGTACCGACAGATACGCAGTATTTT. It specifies CSVVPTDTQYF.

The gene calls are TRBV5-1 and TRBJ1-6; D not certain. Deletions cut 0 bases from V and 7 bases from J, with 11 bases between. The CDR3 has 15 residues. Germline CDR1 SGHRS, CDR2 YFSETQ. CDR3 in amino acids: CASSLEFSFNSPLHF. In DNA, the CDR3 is TGCGCCAGCAGCTTGGAGTTTTCATTCAATTCACCCCTCCACTTT.

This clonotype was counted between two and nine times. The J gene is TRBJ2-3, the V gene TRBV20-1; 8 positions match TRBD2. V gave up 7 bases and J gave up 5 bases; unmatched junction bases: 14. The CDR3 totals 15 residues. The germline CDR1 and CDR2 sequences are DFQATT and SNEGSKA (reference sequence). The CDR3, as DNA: TGCAGTGTCACCGGAGCGGCGGGAGGTCTAGATACGCAGTATTTT. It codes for CSVTGAAGGLDTQYF.

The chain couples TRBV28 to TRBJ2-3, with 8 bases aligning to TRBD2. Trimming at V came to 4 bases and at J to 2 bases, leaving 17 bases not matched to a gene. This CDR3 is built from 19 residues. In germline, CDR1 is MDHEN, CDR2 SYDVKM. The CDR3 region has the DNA TGTGCCAGCAGTTCCGCCGGTTGGGACGGCGGGGGGTCCACAGATACGCAGTATTTT. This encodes CASSSAGWDGGGSTDTQYF.

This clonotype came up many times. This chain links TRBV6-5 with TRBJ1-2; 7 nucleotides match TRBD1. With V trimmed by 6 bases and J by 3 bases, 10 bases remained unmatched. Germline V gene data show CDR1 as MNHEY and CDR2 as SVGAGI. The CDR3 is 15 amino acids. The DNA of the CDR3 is TGTGCCAGCAGCCTATCCGGACAGGCGTACTATGGCTACACCTTC. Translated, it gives CASSLSGQAYYGYTF.

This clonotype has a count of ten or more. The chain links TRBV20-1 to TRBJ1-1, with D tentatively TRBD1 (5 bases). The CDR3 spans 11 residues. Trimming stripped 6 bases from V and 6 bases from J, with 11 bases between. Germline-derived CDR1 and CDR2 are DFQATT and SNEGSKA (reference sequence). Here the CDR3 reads CSAPVGAEAFF. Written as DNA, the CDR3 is TGCAGTGCACCCGTGGGGGCTGAAGCTTTCTTT.

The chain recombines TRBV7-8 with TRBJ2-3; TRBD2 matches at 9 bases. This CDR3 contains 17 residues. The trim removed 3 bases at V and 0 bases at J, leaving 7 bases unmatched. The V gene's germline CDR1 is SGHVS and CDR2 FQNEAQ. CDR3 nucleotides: TGTGCCAGCAGCTTTCGCCTAGCGGGGCTCAGCACAGATACGCAGTATTTT. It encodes CASSFRLAGLSTDTQYF. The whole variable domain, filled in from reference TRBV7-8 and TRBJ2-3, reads GAGVSQSPRYKVAKRGQDVALRCDPISGHVSLFWYQQALGQGPEFLTYFQNEAQLDKSGLPSDRFFAERPEGSVSTLKIQRTQQEDSAVYLCASSFRLAGLSTDTQYFGPGTRLTVL.

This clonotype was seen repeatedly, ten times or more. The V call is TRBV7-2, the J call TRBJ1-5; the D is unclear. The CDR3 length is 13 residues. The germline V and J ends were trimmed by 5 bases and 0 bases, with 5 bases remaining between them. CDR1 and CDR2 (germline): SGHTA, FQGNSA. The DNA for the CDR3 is TGTGCCAGCAGCAGAAATAGCAATCAGCCCCAGCATTTT. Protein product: CASSRNSNQPQHF. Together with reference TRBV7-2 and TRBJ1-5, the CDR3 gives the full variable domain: GAGVSQSPSNKVTEKGKDVELRCDPISGHTALYWYRQSLGQGLEFLIYFQGNSAPDKSGLPSDRFSAERTGGSVSTLTIQRTQQEDSAVYLCASSRNSNQPQHFGDGTRLSIL.

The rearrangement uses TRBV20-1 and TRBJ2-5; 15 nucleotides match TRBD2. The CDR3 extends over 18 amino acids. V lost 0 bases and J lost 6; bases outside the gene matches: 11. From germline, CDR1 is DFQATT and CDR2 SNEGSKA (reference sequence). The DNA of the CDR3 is TGCAGTGCTAGAGAGAGGACTAGCGGGAGGGCCAAGTCTCAGACCCAGTACTTC. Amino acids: CSARERTSGRAKSQTQYF.

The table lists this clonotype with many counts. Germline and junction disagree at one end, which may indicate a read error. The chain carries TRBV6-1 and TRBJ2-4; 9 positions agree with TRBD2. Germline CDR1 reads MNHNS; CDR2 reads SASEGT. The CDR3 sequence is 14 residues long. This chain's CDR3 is CASSEAPSGEKVGF. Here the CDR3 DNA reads TGTGCCAGCAGTGAAGCGCCTAGCGGGGAGAAGGTTGGCTTC.

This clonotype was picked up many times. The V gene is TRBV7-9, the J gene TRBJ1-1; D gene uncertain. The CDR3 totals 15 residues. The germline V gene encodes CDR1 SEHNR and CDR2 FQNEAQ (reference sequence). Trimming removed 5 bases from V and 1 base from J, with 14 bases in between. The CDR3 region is CASSPGISSNTEAFF. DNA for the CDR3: TGTGCCAGCAGCCCTGGCATTTCTTCGAACACTGAAGCTTTCTTT.